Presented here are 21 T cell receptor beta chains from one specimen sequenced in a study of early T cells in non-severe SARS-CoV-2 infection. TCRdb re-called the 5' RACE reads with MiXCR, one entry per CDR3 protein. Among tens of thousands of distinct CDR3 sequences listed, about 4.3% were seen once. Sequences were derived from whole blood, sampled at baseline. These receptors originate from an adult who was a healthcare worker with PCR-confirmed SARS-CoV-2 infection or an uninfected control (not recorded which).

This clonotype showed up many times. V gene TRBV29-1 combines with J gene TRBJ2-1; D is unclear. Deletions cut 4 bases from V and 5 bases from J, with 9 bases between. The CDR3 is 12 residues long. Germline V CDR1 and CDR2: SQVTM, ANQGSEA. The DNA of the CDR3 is TGCAGCGTTGTGGGCAGTCACAATGAGCAGTTCTTC. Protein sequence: CSVVGSHNEQFF.

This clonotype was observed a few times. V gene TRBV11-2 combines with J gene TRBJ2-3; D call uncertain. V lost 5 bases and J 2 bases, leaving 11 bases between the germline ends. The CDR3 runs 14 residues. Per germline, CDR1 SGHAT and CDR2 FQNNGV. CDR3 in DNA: TGTGCCAGCAGCCCTCCCGGCTACACAGATACGCAGTATTTT. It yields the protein CASSPPGYTDTQYF.

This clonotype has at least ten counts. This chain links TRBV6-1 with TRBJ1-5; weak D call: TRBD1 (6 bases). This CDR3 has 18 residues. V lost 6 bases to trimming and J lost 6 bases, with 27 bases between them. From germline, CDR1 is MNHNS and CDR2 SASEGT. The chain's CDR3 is CASSSQGQNDGLSQPQHF. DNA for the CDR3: TGTGCCAGCAGCTCCCAGGGGCAGAACGACGGACTCTCTCAGCCCCAGCATTTT.

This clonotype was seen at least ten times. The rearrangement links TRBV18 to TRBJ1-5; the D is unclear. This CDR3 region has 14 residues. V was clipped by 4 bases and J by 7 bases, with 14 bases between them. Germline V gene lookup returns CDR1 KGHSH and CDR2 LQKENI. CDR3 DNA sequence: TGTGCCAGCTCACTGGACGTGGGCATCCAGCCCCAGCATTTT. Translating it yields CASSLDVGIQPQHF. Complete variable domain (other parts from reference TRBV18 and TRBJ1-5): NAGVMQNPRHLVRRRGQEARLRCSPMKGHSHVYWYRQLPEEGLKFMVYLQKENIIDESGMPKERFSAEFPKEGPSILRIQQVVRGDSAAYFCASSLDVGIQPQHFGDGTRLSIL.

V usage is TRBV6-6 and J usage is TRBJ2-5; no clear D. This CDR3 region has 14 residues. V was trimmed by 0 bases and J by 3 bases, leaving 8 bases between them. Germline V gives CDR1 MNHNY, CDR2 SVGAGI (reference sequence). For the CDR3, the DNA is TGTGCCAGCAGTTACTCTAAGGTCAAAGAGACCCAGTACTTC. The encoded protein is CASSYSKVKETQYF.

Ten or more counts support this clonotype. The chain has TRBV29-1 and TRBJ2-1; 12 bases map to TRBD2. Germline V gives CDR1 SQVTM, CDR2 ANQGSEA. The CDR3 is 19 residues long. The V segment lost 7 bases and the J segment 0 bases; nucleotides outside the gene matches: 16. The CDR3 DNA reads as TGCAGCGCCGAACGGAGACTAGCGGGGGCCCTTAGCTCCTACAATGAGCAGTTCTTC. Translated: CSAERRLAGALSSYNEQFF.

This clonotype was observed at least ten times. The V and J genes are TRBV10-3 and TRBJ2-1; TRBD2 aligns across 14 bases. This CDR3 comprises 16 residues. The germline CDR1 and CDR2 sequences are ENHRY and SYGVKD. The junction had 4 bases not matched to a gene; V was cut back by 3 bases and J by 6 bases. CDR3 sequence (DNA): TGTGCCATCAGTGAAGAGACTAGCGGGAGGGGCAATGAGCAGTTCTTC. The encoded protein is CAISEETSGRGNEQFF.

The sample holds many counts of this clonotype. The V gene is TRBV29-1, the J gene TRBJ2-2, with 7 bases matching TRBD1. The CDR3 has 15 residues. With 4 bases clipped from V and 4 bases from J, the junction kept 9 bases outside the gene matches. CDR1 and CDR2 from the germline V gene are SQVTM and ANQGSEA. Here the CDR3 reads CSVAGSTGSTGELFF. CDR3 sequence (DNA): TGCAGCGTTGCTGGATCGACAGGGAGCACCGGGGAGCTGTTTTTT.

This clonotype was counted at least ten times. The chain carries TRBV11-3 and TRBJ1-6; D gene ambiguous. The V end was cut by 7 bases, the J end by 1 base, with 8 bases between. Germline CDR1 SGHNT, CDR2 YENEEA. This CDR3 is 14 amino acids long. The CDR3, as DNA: TGTGCCAGCATTGACTCTTCCTATAATTCACCCCTCCACTTT. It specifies CASIDSSYNSPLHF.

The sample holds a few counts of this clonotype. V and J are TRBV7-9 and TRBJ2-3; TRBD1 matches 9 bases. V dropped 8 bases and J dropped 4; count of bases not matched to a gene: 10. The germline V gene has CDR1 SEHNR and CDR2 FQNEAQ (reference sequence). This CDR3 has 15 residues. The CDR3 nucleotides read TGTGCCAGCGTCCCCCGGGACAGGGCCCCAGATACGCAGTATTTT. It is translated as CASVPRDRAPDTQYF.

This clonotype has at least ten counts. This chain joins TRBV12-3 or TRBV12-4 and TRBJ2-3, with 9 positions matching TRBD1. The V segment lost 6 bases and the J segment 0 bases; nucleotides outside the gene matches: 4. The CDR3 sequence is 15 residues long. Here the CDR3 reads CASSTGTGSTDTQYF. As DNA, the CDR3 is TGTGCCAGCAGCACGGGGACAGGGAGCACAGATACGCAGTATTTT.

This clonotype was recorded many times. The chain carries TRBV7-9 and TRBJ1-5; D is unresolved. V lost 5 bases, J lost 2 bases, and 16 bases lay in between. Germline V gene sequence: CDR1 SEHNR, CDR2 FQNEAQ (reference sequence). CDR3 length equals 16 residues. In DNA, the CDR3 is TGTGCCAGCAGCCCGCTAGAGGGTAGGGGCAATCAGCCCCAGCATTTT. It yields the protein CASSPLEGRGNQPQHF.

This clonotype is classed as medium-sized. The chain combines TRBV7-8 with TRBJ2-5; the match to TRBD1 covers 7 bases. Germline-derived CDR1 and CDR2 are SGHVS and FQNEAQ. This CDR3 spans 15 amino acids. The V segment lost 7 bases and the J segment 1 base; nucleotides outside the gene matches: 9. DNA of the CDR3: TGTGCCAGCATCCAAAGACAGGGCCTCCAAGAGACCCAGTACTTC. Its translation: CASIQRQGLQETQYF.

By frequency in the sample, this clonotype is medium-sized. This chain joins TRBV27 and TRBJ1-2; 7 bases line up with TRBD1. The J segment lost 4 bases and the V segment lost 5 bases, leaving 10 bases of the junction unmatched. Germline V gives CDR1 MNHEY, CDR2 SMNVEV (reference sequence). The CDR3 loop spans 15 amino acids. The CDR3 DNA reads TGTGCCAGCAGTCCTACGGGACAGCTCCTCTATGGCTACACCTTC. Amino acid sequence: CASSPTGQLLYGYTF.

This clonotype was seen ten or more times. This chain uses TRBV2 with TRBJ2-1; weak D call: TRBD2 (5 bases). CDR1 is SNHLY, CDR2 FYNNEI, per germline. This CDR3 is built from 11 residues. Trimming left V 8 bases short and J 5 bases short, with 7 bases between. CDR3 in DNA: TGTGCCAGCGTGGAGGACAATGAGCAGTTCTTC. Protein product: CASVEDNEQFF.

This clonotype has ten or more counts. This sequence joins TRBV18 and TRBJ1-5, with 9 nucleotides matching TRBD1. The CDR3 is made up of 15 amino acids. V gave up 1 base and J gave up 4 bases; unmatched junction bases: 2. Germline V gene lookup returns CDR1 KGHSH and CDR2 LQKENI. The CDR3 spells CASSPLGTGNQPQHF. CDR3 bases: TGTGCCAGCTCACCACTCGGGACAGGGAATCAGCCCCAGCATTTT.

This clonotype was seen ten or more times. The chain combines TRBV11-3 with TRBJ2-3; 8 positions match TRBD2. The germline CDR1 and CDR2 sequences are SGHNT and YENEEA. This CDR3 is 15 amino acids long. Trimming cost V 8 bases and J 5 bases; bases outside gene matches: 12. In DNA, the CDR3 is TGTGCCAGCTGTCGGGAAGCGGGAGCGGTAGATACGCAGTATTTT. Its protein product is CASCREAGAVDTQYF.

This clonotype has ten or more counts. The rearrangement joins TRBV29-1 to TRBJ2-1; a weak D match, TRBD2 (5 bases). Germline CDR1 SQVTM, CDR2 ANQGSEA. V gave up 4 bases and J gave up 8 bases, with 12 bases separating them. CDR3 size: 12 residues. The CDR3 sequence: CSVVPGNHEQFF. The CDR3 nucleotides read TGCAGCGTTGTGCCGGGGAACCATGAGCAGTTCTTC.

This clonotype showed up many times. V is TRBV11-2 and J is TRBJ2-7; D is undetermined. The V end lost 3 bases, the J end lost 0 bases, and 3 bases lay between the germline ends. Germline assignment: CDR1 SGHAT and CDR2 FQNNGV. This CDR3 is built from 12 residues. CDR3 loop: CASSLSSYEQYF. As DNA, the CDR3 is TGTGCCAGCAGCTTGAGCTCCTACGAGCAGTACTTC. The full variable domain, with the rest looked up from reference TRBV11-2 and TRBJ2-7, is EAGVAQSPRYKIIEKRQSVAFWCNPISGHATLYWYQQILGQGPKLLIQFQNNGVVDDSQLPKDRFSAERLKGVDSTLKIQPAKLEDSAVYLCASSLSSYEQYFGPGTRLTVT.

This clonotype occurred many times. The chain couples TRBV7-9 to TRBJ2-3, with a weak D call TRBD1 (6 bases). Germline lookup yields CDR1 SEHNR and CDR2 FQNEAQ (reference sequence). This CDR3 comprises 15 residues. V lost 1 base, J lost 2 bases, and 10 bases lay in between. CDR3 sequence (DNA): TGTGCCAGCAGCTTAGTCGGACAGAACACAGATACGCAGTATTTT. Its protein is CASSLVGQNTDTQYF.

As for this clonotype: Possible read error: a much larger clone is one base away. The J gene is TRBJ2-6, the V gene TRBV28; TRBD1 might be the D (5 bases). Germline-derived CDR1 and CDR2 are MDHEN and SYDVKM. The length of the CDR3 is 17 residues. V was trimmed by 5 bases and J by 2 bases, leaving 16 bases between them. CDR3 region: CASSMDKWSPGANVLTF. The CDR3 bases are TGTGCCAGCAGTATGGACAAATGGTCCCCTGGGGCCAACGTCCTGACTTTC.